This T cell receptor (beta chain) is from a study of T cell responses to AZD1222 COVID-19 vaccine. Findings and caveats of the study: After two AZD1222 doses, spike-specific TCR breadth and depth rose versus day 0. Repertoires in all cases were sampled only once the peak T cell response had passed.

Concerning this clone itself: Its antigen remains unidentified.

Libraries were prepared by immunoSEQ multiplex PCR; TCRdb keeps only in-frame clonotypes and omits some of them. Among some 80,000 clones, approximately 87% were seen once, and the ten largest hold roughly 7.7%. This CDR3 is 15 amino acids long. V was clipped by 1 base and J by 2 bases, with 6 bases between them. The germline V gene encodes CDR1 LGHNA and CDR2 YSLEER. This rearrangement joins TRBV4-3 to TRBJ2-6, with D hard to call. The clonotype comes from an adult in good health. Material: peripheral blood, obtained on day 0 of AZD1222 vaccination. Written as DNA, the CDR3 is TGCGCCAGCAGCCAAGGCCGGACTGGGGCCAACGTCCTGACTTTC. Translating gives CASSQGRTGANVLTF.